The text below deals with one T cell receptor (beta chain). The sample originates from a study of blood T cell repertoires in COVID-19. For the study at large: COVID-19 samples from acute and convalescent phases originated in the United States, Italy and Spain. PBMCs, B-cell-depleted T cells, or T cells were the source of the cDNA or gDNA that made up the material.

The Seattle patients joined while their infection was active and were tracked longitudinally afterward. The CDR3 is made up of 16 amino acids. The V gene lost 4 bases and the J gene lost 3 bases, with 19 bases spanning the gap. The germline CDR1 and CDR2 sequences are SGHRS and YFSETQ. TCRdb's copy holds only in-frame clones and misses some; the assay was immunoSEQ multiplex PCR. This sample carries roughly 500,000 clones, 75% to 90% of them seen once, and the ten largest clones take 0.75% to 0.9%. The TCR was taken from a man between 18 and 35 years old with COVID-19, enrolled during active disease. The specimen was peripheral blood. The rearrangement joins TRBV5-1 to TRBJ1-1; perhaps TRBD1 as D (6 bases). The CDR3 sequence: CASSTRGGGGDTEAFF. The CDR3 DNA reads TGCGCCAGCAGCACACGGGGCGGGGGCGGAGACACTGAAGCTTTCTTT.